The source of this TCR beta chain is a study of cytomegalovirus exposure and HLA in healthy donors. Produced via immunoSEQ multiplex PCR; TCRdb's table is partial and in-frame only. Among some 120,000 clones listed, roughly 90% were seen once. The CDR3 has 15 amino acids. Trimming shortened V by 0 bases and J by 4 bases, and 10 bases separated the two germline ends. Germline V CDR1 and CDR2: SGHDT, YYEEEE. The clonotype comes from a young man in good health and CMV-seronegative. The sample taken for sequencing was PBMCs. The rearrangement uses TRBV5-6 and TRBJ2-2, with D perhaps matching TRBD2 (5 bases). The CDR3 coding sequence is TGTGCCAGCAGCTTGGCGGGGTTCAGCACCGGGGAGCTGTTTTTT. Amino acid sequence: CASSLAGFSTGELFF.